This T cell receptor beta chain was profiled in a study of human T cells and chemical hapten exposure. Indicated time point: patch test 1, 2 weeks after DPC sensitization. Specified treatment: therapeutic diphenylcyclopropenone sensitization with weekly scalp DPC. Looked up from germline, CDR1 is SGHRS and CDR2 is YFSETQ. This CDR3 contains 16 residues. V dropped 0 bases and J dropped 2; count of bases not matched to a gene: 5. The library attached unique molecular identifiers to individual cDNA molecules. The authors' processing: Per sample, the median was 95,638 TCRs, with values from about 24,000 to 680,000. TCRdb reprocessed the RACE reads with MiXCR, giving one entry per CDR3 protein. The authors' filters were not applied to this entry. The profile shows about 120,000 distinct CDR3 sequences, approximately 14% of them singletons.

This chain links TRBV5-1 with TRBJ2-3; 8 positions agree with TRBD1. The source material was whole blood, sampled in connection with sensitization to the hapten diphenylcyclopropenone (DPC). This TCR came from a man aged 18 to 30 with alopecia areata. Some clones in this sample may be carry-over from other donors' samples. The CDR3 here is CASSLGDRGATDTQYF. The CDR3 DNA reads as TGCGCCAGCAGCTTGGGTGACAGGGGTGCCACAGATACGCAGTATTTT.